The source of this T cell receptor beta chain is a study of CD8+ T cells in alopecia areata. Study context: Affected scalp percentage gauged treated patients' severity. Study-wide points: In lesional scalp, particularly from alopecia totalis/universalis, clonality was higher than in normal scalp.

Treatment given: oral pan-JAK inhibitor, 5-10 mg twice daily. Sequencing templates came from extracted RNA that was reverse transcribed into cDNA. Profiling relied on immunoSEQ multiplex PCR, and the TCRdb table lists in-frame clones only, not all of them. The sample carries hundreds of thousands of clones, 35% to 40% recorded once. Germline values: CDR1 SGHTS, CDR2 YDEGEE. CDR3 size: 13 residues. Trimming took off 1 base at V and 4 bases at J, with 6 bases between the two ends. As concerns this clone: Antigen unknown.

Source: CD4+ T cells sorted from blood, taken at approximately week 34, from a patient treated with tofacitinib. The sequence derives from a human donor with alopecia areata. The gene calls are TRBV5-8 and TRBJ1-5; D is ambiguous. CDR3 coding DNA: TGTGCCAGCAGCTTGTCCGGGAATCAGCCCCAGCATTTT. It encodes CASSLSGNQPQHF. The whole variable domain, remainder taken from reference TRBV5-8 and TRBJ1-5, is EAGVTQSPTHLIKTRGQQATLRCSPISGHTSVYWYQQALGLGLQFLLWYDEGEERNRGNFPPRFSGRQFPNYSSELNVNALELEDSALYLCASSLSGNQPQHFGDGTRLSIL.